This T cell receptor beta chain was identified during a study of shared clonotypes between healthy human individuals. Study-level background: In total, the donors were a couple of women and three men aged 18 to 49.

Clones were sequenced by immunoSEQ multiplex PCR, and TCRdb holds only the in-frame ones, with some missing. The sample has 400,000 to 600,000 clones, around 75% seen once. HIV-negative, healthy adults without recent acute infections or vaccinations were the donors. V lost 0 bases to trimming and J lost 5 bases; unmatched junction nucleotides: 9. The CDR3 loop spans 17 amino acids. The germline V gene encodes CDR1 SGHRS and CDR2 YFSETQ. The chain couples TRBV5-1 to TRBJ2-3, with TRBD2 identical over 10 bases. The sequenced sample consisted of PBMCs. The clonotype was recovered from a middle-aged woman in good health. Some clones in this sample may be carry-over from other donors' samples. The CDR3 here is CASSLVRAGGLGDTQYF. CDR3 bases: TGCGCCAGCAGCTTGGTCCGAGCGGGAGGGCTAGGAGATACGCAGTATTTT.